This T cell receptor (beta chain) was observed in a study of cytomegalovirus exposure and HLA in healthy donors. It was with 60 Vbeta and 13 Jbeta primers that the PCR ran. Assay used: immunoSEQ multiplex PCR; TCRdb lists only in-frame clones, some missing. This table holds hundreds of thousands of clones, about 80% found once. Germline lookup yields CDR1 SGHDT and CDR2 YYEEEE. Trimming removed 2 bases at V and 3 bases at J, with 8 bases between. The CDR3 loop spans 13 amino acids. The rearrangement joins TRBV5-6 to TRBJ1-1; D is possibly TRBD1 (6 bases). The sample taken for sequencing was PBMCs. The receptor was isolated from a woman aged 40 to 55 in good health and CMV-seronegative. The CDR3 spells CASSFEGDTEAFF. CDR3 sequence (DNA): TGTGCCAGCAGCTTTGAGGGGGACACTGAAGCTTTCTTT.